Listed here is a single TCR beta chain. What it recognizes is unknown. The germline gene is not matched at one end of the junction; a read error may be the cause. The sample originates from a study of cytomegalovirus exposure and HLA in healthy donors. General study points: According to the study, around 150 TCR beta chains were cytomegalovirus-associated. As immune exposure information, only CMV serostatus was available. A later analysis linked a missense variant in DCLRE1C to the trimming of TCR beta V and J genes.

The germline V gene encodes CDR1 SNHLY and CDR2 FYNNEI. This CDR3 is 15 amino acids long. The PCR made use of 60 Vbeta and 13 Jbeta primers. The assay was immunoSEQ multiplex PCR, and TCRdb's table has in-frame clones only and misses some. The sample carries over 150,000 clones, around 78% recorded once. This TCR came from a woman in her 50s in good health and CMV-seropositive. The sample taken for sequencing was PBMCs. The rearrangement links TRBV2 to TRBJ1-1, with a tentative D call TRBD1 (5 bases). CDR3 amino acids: CTSSDRERAGVGAFF. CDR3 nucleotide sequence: TGTACCAGCAGTGACCGAGAGAGGGCGGGGGTTGGAGCTTTCTTT. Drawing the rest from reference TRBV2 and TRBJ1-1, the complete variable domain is EPEVTQTPSHQVTQMGQEVILRCVPISNHLYFYWYRQILGQKVEFLVSFYNNEISEKSEIFDDQFSVERPDGSNFTLKIRSTKLEDSAMYFCTSSDRERAGVGAFFGQGTRLTVV.